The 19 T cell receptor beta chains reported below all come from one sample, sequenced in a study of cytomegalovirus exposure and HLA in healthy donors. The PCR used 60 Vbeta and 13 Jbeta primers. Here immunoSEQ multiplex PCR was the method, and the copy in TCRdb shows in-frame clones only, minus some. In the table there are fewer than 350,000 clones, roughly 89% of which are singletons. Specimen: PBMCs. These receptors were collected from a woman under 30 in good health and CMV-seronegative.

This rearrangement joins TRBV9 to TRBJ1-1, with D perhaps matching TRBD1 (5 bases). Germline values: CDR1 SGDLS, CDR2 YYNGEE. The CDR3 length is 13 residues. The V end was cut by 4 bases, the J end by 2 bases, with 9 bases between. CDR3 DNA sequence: TGTGCCAGCAGCCCCAGGGTAAACACTGAAGCTTTCTTT. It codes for CASSPRVNTEAFF.

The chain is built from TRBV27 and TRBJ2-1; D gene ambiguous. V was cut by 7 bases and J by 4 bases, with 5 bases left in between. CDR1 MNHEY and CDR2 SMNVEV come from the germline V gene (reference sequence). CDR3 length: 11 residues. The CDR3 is CASTKYNEQFF. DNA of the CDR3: TGTGCCAGCACCAAATACAATGAGCAGTTCTTC.

CDR3 sequence (DNA): TGTGCCAGCAGTTACGGGCCGACGGGATATAATTCACCCCTCCACTTT. Its translation: CASSYGPTGYNSPLHF. This rearrangement joins TRBV6-6 to TRBJ1-6, with D hard to call. From germline, CDR1 is MNHNY and CDR2 SVGAGI (reference sequence). CDR3 length equals 16 residues. V was pared by 2 bases and J by 4 bases, with 12 bases between.

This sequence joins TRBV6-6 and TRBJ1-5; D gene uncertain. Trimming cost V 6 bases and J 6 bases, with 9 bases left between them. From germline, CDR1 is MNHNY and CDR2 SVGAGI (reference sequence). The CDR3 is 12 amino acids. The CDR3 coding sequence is TGTGCCAGCAGCAACGCGGGTCAGCCCCAGCATTTT. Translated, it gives CASSNAGQPQHF.

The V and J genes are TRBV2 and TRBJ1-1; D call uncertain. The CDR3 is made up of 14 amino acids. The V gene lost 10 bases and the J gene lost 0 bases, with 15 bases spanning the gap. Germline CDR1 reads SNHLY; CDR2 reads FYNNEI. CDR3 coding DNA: TGTGCCACCTCTAGGGAGGGTATGAACACTGAAGCTTTCTTT. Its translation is CATSREGMNTEAFF.

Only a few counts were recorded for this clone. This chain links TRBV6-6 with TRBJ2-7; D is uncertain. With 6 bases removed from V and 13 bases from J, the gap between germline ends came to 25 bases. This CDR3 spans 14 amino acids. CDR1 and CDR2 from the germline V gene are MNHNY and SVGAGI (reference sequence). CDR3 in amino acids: CASSSTEMTYEDYF. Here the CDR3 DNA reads TGTGCCAGCAGCTCTACTGAGATGACTTACGAAGATTACTTC.

The CDR3 region has the DNA TGTGCCAGCAGCCGGAAGGGGGCGATGAACACTGAAGCTTTCTTT. Its protein product is CASSRKGAMNTEAFF. The chain recombines TRBV25-1 with TRBJ1-1; 7 nucleotides match TRBD1. The CDR3 length is 15 residues. Germline lookup yields CDR1 MGHDK and CDR2 SYGVNS. Trimming cost V 6 bases and J 0 bases; bases outside gene matches: 7.

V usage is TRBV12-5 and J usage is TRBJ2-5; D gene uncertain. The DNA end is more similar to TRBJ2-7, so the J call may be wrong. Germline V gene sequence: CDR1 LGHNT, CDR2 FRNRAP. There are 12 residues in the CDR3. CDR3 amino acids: CASFTAHYEQYF. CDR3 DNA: TGTGCTAGTTTCACGGCCCACTACGAGCAGTACTTC.

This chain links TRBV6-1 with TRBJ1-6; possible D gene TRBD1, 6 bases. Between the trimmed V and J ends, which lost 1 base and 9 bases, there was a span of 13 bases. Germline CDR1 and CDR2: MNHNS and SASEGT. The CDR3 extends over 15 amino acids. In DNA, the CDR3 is TGTGCCAGCAGTGAAGGGGGGGGGCAGGGTTCACCCCTCCACTTT. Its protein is CASSEGGGQGSPLHF.

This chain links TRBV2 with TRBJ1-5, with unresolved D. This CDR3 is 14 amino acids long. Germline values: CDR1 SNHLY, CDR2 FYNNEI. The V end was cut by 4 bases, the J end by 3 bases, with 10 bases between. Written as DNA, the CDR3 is TGTGCCAGCAGTGTTGACAACATCAATCAGCCCCAGCATTTT. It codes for CASSVDNINQPQHF.

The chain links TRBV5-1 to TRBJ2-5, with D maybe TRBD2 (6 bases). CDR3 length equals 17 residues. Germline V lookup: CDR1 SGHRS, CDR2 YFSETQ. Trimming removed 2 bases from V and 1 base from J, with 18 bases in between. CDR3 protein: CASSLFGLQGFQETQYF. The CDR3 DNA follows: TGCGCCAGCAGCTTATTCGGACTACAAGGGTTCCAAGAGACCCAGTACTTC.

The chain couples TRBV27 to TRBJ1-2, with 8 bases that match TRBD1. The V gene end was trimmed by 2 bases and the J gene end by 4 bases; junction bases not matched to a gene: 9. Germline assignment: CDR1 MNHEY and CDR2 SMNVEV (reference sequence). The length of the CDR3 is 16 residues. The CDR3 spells CASSLHGQGLGYGYTF. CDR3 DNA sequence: TGTGCCAGCAGTTTACACGGACAGGGACTTGGCTATGGCTACACCTTC.

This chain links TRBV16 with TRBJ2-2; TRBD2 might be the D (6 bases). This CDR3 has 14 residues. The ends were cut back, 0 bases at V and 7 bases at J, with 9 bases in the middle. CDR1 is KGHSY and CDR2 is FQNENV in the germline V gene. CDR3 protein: CASSQSGGVGELFF. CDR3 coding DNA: TGTGCCAGCAGCCAATCGGGGGGAGTCGGGGAGCTGTTTTTT.

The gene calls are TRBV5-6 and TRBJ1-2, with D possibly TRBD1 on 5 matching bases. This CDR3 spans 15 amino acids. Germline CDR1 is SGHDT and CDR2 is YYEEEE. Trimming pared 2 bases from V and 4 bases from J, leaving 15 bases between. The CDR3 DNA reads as TGTGCCAGCAGCTTCCTACGACAGAAGATCTATGGCTACACCTTC. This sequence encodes CASSFLRQKIYGYTF. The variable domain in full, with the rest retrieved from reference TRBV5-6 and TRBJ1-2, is DAGVTQSPTHLIKTRGQQVTLRCSPKSGHDTVSWYQQALGQGPQFIFQYYEEEERQRGNFPDRFSGHQFPNYSSELNVNALLLGDSALYLCASSFLRQKIYGYTFGSGTRLTVV.

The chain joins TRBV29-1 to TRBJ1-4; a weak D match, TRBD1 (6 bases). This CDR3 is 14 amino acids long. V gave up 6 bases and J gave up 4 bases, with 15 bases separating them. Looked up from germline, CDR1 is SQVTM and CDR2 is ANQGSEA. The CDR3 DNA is TGCAGCGTCCATTACAGGGACCATAATGAAAAACTGTTTTTT. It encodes CSVHYRDHNEKLFF. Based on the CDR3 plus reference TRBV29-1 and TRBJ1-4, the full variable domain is SAVISQKPSRDICQRGTSLTIQCQVDSQVTMMFWYRQQPGQSLTLIATANQGSEATYESGFVIDKFPISRPNLTFSTLTVSNMSPEDSSIYLCSVHYRDHNEKLFFGSGTQLSVL.

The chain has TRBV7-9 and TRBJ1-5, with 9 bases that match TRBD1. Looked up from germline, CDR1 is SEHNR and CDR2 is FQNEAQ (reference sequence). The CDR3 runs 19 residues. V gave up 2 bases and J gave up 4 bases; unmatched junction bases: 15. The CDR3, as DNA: TGTGCCAGCAGCTTATTTCGACAGGGGGGAGAAGTGGGGAATCAGCCCCAGCATTTT. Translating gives CASSLFRQGGEVGNQPQHF.

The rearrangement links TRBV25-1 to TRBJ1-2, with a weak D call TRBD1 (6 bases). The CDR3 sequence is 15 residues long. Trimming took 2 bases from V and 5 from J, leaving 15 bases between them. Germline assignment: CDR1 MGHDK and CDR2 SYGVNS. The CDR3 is CASSEHRAEVYGYTF. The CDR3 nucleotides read TGTGCCAGCAGTGAACACAGGGCTGAGGTTTATGGCTACACCTTC.

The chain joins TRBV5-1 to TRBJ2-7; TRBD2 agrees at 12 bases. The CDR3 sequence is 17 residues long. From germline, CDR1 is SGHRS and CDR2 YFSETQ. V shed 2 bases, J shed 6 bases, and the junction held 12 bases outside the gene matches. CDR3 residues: CASSFSGTSGPHGEQYF. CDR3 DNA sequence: TGCGCCAGCAGCTTCTCCGGGACTAGCGGGCCCCATGGCGAGCAGTACTTC.

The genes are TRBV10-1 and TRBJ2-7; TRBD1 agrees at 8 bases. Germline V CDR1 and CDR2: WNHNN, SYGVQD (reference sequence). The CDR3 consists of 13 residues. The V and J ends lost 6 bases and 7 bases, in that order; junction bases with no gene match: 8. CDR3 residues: CASSRTGSREQYF. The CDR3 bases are TGCGCCAGCAGCCGGACAGGGAGCAGGGAGCAGTACTTC.